One T cell receptor (beta chain) is described in this entry. Produced via immunoSEQ multiplex PCR; TCRdb's table is partial and in-frame only. This table has over 350,000 clones, just under 95% appearing once. This entry belongs to a study of shared T cell receptors in the human thymus. Trimming removed 0 bases at V and 7 bases at J, with 15 bases between. The CDR3 is 15 amino acids. Germline V lookup: CDR1 MNHEY, CDR2 SVGAGI. This TCR came from a human donor. The rearrangement joins TRBV6-5 to TRBJ1-2, with a weak D call TRBD1 (5 bases). The sample taken for sequencing was thymocytes. CDR3 DNA sequence: TGTGCCAGCAGTTACTCTAGCCTTGCCGGGGGTGGCTACACCTTC. It yields the protein CASSYSSLAGGGYTF.